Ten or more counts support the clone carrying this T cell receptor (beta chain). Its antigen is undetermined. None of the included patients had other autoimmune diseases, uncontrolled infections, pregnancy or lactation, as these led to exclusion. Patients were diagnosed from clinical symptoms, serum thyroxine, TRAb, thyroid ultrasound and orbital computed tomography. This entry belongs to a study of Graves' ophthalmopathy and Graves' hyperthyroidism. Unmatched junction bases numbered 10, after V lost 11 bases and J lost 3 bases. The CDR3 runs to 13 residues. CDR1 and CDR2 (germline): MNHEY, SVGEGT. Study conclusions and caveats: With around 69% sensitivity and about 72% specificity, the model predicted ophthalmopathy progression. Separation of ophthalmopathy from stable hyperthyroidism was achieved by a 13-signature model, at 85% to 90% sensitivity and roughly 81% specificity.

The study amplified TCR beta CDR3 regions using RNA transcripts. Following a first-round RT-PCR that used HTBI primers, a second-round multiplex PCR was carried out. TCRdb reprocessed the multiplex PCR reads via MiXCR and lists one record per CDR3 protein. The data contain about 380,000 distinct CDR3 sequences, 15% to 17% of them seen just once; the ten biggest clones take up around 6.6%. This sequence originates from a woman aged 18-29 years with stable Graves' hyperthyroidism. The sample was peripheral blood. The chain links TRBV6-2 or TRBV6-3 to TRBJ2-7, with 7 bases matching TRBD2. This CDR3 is CAYSRGGGYEQYF. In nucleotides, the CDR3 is TGTGCCTATTCCCGTGGCGGGGGCTACGAGCAGTACTTC.